The sequence of this T cell receptor (beta chain) was determined in a study of vaccination effects on CD4 cells after COVID-19. Before sequencing took place, the ViraFEST assay used viral peptide pools to expand antigen-specific CD4+ T cells. Upon completion of around eleven days in culture, CD4+ T cells were isolated. Either the BNT162b2 or mRNA-1273 vaccine was given to participants in two doses. The CDR3 totals 12 residues. The V end was cut by 2 bases, the J end by 5 bases, with 6 bases between. CDR1 and CDR2 from the germline V gene are MGHRA and YSYEKL. As for this clone: Antigen unknown.

Data came from immunoSEQ multiplex PCR; TCRdb stores just in-frame clones and leaves some out. The data show tens of thousands of clones, with about 70% seen just once and 6.5% to 10% held by the top ten. V and J are TRBV4-1 and TRBJ1-2; the D is unclear. Sequencing used CD4+ T cells from PBMCs cultured with SARS-CoV-2 spike peptides, obtained after COVID-19 vaccination. The receptor comes from a human donor who received a COVID-19 vaccine. For the CDR3, the DNA is TGCGCCAGCAGCCAATCAGCTTATGGCTACACCTTC. This encodes CASSQSAYGYTF.